This TCR beta chain originates from a study of T cell responses to AZD1222 COVID-19 vaccine. This CDR3 has 15 amino acids. V lost 8 bases to trimming and J lost 1 base, with 12 bases between them. Germline V gene lookup returns CDR1 SEHNR and CDR2 FQNEAQ (reference sequence). The method was immunoSEQ multiplex PCR; TCRdb's version includes in-frame clones alone and lacks a portion of them. The sample contains 140,000 or so clones, roughly 88% of which appear only once. The input for sequencing was peripheral blood, taken on day 0 of AZD1222 vaccination. The V call is TRBV7-9, the J call TRBJ2-6, with D uncertain. The sequence derives from an adult in good health. The DNA for the CDR3 is TGTGCCAGCGTTCCGGTCGGATCTGGGGCCAACGTCCTGACTTTC. Its translation: CASVPVGSGANVLTF. Full variable domain (remainder filled in from reference TRBV7-9 and TRBJ2-6): DTGVSQNPRHKITKRGQNVTFRCDPISEHNRLYWYRQTLGQGPEFLTYFQNEAQLEKSRLLSDRFSAERPKGSFSTLEIQRTEQGDSAMYLCASVPVGSGANVLTFGAGSRLTVL.